These 11 T cell receptor beta chains originate from one sample sequenced in a study of vaccination effects on CD4 cells after COVID-19. Sequencing followed a ViraFEST assay step that expanded antigen-specific CD4+ T cells with viral peptide pools. Culture lasted approximately 10 days before CD4+ T cell isolation. The study found no prior SARS-CoV-2 infection in the vaccine recipients, who tested negative for nucleocapsid antibodies. The protocol was immunoSEQ multiplex PCR, while the TCRdb copy is restricted to in-frame clones and leaves out a portion. The table lists tens of thousands of clones, around 70% of them singletons. These receptors' antigens are unknown. Sequencing was performed on CD4+ T cells from PBMCs cultured with SARS-CoV-2 spike peptides, taken before COVID-19 vaccination. These receptors came from a human donor who received a COVID-19 vaccine.

The V gene is TRBV6-5, the J gene TRBJ1-5; 10 bases map to TRBD1. This CDR3 region has 15 residues. Germline CDR1 and CDR2: MNHEY and SVGAGI. V lost 6 bases to trimming and J lost 3 bases; unmatched junction nucleotides: 5. CDR3 nucleotides: TGTGCCAGCAGGGGGACAGGGGTCCCCAATCAGCCCCAGCATTTT. Translated, it gives CASRGTGVPNQPQHF.

About this clone itself: The CDR3 does not end in the conserved phenylalanine or tryptophan, so this is likely a read error. It is unclear where the CDR3 begins or ends on the DNA, so no DNA is shown, and the CDR3 is as TCRdb lists it. Here the CDR3 reads CASSLRTSGPPLL. The rearrangement uses TRBV6-5 and TRBJ2-7; TRBD2, the D gene given by the table, was not confirmed from the DNA. The CDR3 spans 13 residues, counting both ends. The germline V gene has CDR1 MNHEY and CDR2 SVGAGI.

This clone has only one observation. This chain uses TRBV18 with TRBJ2-3, with TRBD2 identical over 10 bases. V gave up 6 bases and J gave up 0 bases; unmatched junction bases: 9. In germline, CDR1 is KGHSH, CDR2 LQKENI. The length of the CDR3 is 17 residues. The CDR3 reads CASSPRTSGSSTDTQYF. The CDR3 DNA reads TGTGCCAGCTCTCCCCGGACTAGCGGTTCTAGCACAGATACGCAGTATTTT.

The chain couples TRBV30 to TRBJ1-1; D is unclear. The CDR3 runs 13 residues. The V end was cut by 5 bases, the J end by 0 bases, with 10 bases between. CDR1 GTSNPN and CDR2 SVGIG come from the germline V gene (reference sequence). CDR3 loop: CAWRGELNTEAFF. DNA for the CDR3: TGTGCCTGGCGCGGGGAATTGAACACTGAAGCTTTCTTT. Filled out from reference TRBV30 and TRBJ1-1, the complete variable domain reads SQTIHQWPATLVQPVGSPLSLECTVEGTSNPNLYWYRQAAGRGLQLLFYSVGIGQISSEVPQNLSASRPQDRQFILSSKKLLLSDSGFYLCAWRGELNTEAFFGQGTRLTVV.

J is TRBJ2-3 and V is TRBV5-1; 9 nucleotides line up with TRBD1. Germline V lookup: CDR1 SGHRS, CDR2 YFSETQ. The CDR3 covers 15 residues. The V and J ends lost 4 bases and 3 bases, in that order; junction bases with no gene match: 6. The CDR3 loop is CASSPDDRGTDTQYF. DNA of the CDR3: TGCGCCAGCAGCCCGGACGACAGGGGGACAGATACGCAGTATTTT.

The chain is built from TRBV3-1 (or the pseudogene TRBV3-2) and TRBJ1-1; no firm D call. The CDR3 has 16 amino acids. V lost 4 bases and J lost 3, with 18 bases in between. Germline V lookup: CDR1 LGHDT, CDR2 YNNKEL (reference sequence). This CDR3 reads CASSLLTSLPDTEAFF. The CDR3 DNA follows: TGTGCCAGCAGCCTACTAACTTCTCTCCCGGACACTGAAGCTTTCTTT.

The table lists this clone with a few counts. The chain has TRBV29-1 and TRBJ1-2; 7 bases line up with TRBD1. Trimming cost V 8 bases and J 0 bases; bases outside gene matches: 3. Looked up from germline, CDR1 is SQVTM and CDR2 is ANQGSEA. The CDR3 is made up of 12 amino acids. The CDR3 DNA is TGCAGCCTGGGACAGCCTAACTATGGCTACACCTTC. Translating gives CSLGQPNYGYTF.

This rearrangement joins TRBV5-1 to TRBJ2-1; TRBD2 agrees at 11 bases. Trimming removed 0 bases from V and 8 bases from J; junction bases left unmatched: 7. Germline loops: CDR1 SGHRS, CDR2 YFSETQ. CDR3 length: 16 residues. The CDR3 DNA is TGCGCCAGCAGCTTGGCTAGGCTAGCGGGAGGCTATGAGCAGTTCTTC. Protein sequence: CASSLARLAGGYEQFF. The complete variable domain, with remaining parts taken from reference TRBV5-1 and TRBJ2-1, reads KAGVTQTPRYLIKTRGQQVTLSCSPISGHRSVSWYQQTPGQGLQFLFEYFSETQRNKGNFPGRFSGRQFSNSRSEMNVSTLELGDSALYLCASSLARLAGGYEQFFGPGTRLTVL.

This clone turned up a few times. Additional DNA sequences in this sample encode the identical CDR3. The chain carries TRBV7-8 and TRBJ1-5, with D unresolved. The V end was cut by 1 base, the J end by 2 bases, with 6 bases between. The length of the CDR3 is 14 residues. CDR1 and CDR2 (germline): SGHVS, FQNEAQ. The CDR3 region is CASSLGSRNQPQHF. Here the CDR3 DNA reads TGTGCCAGCAGCTTAGGCAGCCGCAATCAGCCCCAGCATTTT.

The J gene is TRBJ1-2, the V gene TRBV7-9; 7 bases match TRBD1. There are 15 residues in the CDR3. Unmatched junction bases numbered 12, after V lost 4 bases and J lost 7 bases. The germline V gene has CDR1 SEHNR and CDR2 FQNEAQ (reference sequence). Here the CDR3 DNA reads TGTGCCAGCAGCTCTCGGACAGGTGCCATACTTGGCTACACCTTC. It is translated as CASSSRTGAILGYTF.

The chain is built from TRBV5-1 and TRBJ2-1; maybe TRBD2 (5 bases). Trimming took off 0 bases at V and 3 bases at J, with 19 bases between the two ends. In germline, CDR1 is SGHRS, CDR2 YFSETQ. CDR3 length: 18 amino acids. Here the CDR3 reads CASSLALGSSGDYNEQFF. CDR3 in DNA: TGCGCCAGCAGCTTGGCCCTGGGGTCCAGCGGAGACTACAATGAGCAGTTCTTC.